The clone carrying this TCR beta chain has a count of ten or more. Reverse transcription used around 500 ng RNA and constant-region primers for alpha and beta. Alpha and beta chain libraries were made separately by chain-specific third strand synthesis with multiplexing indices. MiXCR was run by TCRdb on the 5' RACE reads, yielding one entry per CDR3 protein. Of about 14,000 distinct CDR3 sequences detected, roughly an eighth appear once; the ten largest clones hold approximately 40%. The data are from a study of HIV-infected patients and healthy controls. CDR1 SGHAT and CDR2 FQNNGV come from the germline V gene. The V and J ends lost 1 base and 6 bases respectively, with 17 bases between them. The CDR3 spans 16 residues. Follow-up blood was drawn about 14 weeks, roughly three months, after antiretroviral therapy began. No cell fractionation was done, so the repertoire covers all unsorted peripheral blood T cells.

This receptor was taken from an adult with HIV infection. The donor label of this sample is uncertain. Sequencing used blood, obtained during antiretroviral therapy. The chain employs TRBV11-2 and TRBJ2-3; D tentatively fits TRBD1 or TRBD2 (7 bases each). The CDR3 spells CASSLVGGRGLDTQYF. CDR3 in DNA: TGTGCCAGCAGCTTAGTCGGGGGGAGGGGGCTTGATACGCAGTATTTT.